What follows are 32 T cell receptor beta chains derived from one specimen sequenced in a study of blood T cell repertoires in COVID-19. The protocol was immunoSEQ multiplex PCR, while the TCRdb copy is restricted to in-frame clones and leaves out a portion. The sample contains about 76,000 clones, 70% to 80% of which appear only once. The sequenced material came from peripheral blood. Every receptor here comes from a human donor in a cohort sampled during active COVID-19.

V and J are TRBV4-3 and TRBJ2-6, with D hard to call. V dropped 0 bases and J dropped 0 bases, with 12 bases sitting between them. Germline CDR1 LGHNA, CDR2 YSLEER. The CDR3 is 18 amino acids. CDR3 sequence reads: CASSQDLVGNSGANVLTF. In DNA, the CDR3 is TGCGCCAGCAGCCAAGATCTAGTGGGTAACTCTGGGGCCAACGTCCTGACTTTC.

This chain links TRBV6-2 or TRBV6-3 with TRBJ2-7, with 12 bases fitting TRBD1. The CDR3 covers 15 residues. The V gene's germline CDR1 is MNHEY and CDR2 SVGEGT. After removal of 7 bases from V and 2 bases from J, the junction contained 6 bases not matched to a gene. CDR3 amino acids: CASNPGQGAAYEQYV. The CDR3 coding sequence is TGTGCCAGCAACCCGGGACAGGGGGCGGCCTACGAGCAGTACGTC.

The rearrangement uses TRBV24-1 and TRBJ2-2; 7 bases align to TRBD1. Germline V CDR1 and CDR2: KGHDR, SFDVKD. Unmatched junction bases numbered 3, after V lost 5 bases and J lost 1 base. This CDR3 contains 15 residues. DNA of the CDR3: TGTGCCACCAGTGGCCCAGGGGGGAACACCGGGGAGCTGTTTTTT. Its protein is CATSGPGGNTGELFF.

This sequence joins TRBV25-1 and TRBJ1-1, with D possibly TRBD1 on 5 matching bases. V gave up 6 bases and J gave up 1 base, with 15 bases separating them. The germline CDR1 and CDR2 sequences are MGHDK and SYGVNS. CDR3 length: 15 amino acids. The CDR3, as DNA: TGTGCCAGCAGAAGCGCACCAGGGCGGAACACTGAAGCTTTCTTT. Its protein is CASRSAPGRNTEAFF.

The chain has TRBV9 and TRBJ2-2; the match to TRBD2 covers 12 bases. The CDR3 consists of 15 residues. V was clipped by 2 bases and J by 5 bases; unmatched bases: 1. Looked up from germline, CDR1 is SGDLS and CDR2 is YYNGEE. The CDR3 sequence is CASSVTSGRTGELFF. The CDR3 bases are TGTGCCAGCAGCGTGACTAGCGGGAGAACCGGGGAGCTGTTTTTT.

The chain recombines TRBV7-8 with TRBJ2-5; maybe TRBD1 (6 bases). The CDR3 covers 15 residues. V gave up 7 bases and J gave up 4 bases, with 19 bases separating them. The V gene's germline CDR1 is SGHVS and CDR2 FQNEAQ. In DNA form, the CDR3 reads TGTGCCAGCATCAGGGTAGGACAGCTTTCAGAGACCCAGTACTTC. Protein sequence: CASIRVGQLSETQYF.

The chain recombines TRBV7-3 with TRBJ2-5; tentative D call: TRBD2 (6 bases). The CDR3 sequence is 14 residues long. From germline, CDR1 is SGHTA and CDR2 FQGTGA. Trimming pared 5 bases from V and 4 bases from J, leaving 14 bases between. The CDR3 reads CASSPVGAGETQYF. CDR3 DNA: TGTGCCAGCAGCCCGGTTGGAGCGGGAGAGACCCAGTACTTC. The variable domain in full, with the rest retrieved from reference TRBV7-3 and TRBJ2-5, is GAGVSQTPSNKVTEKGKYVELRCDPISGHTALYWYRQSLGQGPEFLIYFQGTGAADDSGLPNDRFFAVRPEGSVSTLKIQRTERGDSAVYLCASSPVGAGETQYFGPGTRLLVL.

Here the CDR3 DNA reads TGTGCCAGCAGTGCCGGACAGCTCAATGAGCAGTTCTTC. This gives the protein CASSAGQLNEQFF. The chain links TRBV2 to TRBJ2-1; possibly TRBD1 for D (6 bases). The CDR3 length is 13 residues. Trimming took off 4 bases at V and 6 bases at J, with 10 bases between the two ends. The germline V gene encodes CDR1 SNHLY and CDR2 FYNNEI.

The chain combines TRBV9 with TRBJ1-2, with D possibly TRBD1 on 5 matching bases. Germline values: CDR1 SGDLS, CDR2 YYNGEE. This CDR3 is built from 13 residues. V gave up 1 base and J gave up 5 bases, with 9 bases separating them. The CDR3 nucleotides read TGTGCCAGCAGCGTAACAGGCTCGTATGGCTACACCTTC. This codes for CASSVTGSYGYTF.

The J gene is TRBJ2-3, the V gene TRBV24-1, with D tentatively TRBD2 (6 bases). The CDR3 extends over 17 amino acids. The V gene lost 3 bases and the J gene lost 5 bases, with 20 bases spanning the gap. The V gene's germline CDR1 is KGHDR and CDR2 SFDVKD. In DNA form, the CDR3 reads TGTGCCACCAGTGATCCATCTGACGGAGGGACTGGAGATACGCAGTATTTT. Translation gives CATSDPSDGGTGDTQYF.

The gene calls are TRBV27 and TRBJ1-5; possibly TRBD1 for D (6 bases). V lost 4 bases and J 9 bases, leaving 28 bases between the germline ends. CDR1 is MNHEY and CDR2 is SMNVEV in the germline V gene (reference sequence). The CDR3 has 18 amino acids. This CDR3 is CASSSSYFSRQGSSPQHF. In DNA, the CDR3 is TGTGCCAGCAGTTCATCGTATTTTTCTCGGCAGGGGAGTTCGCCCCAGCATTTT.

This CDR3 reads CASSAGTYHTQYF. The DNA for the CDR3 is TGTGCCAGCAGCGCCGGGACTTATCATACGCAGTATTTT. The chain links TRBV5-6 to TRBJ2-3; a possible D gene is TRBD2 (6 bases). CDR1 and CDR2 (germline): SGHDT, YYEEEE. There are 13 residues in the CDR3. V was trimmed by 4 bases and J by 7 bases, leaving 13 bases between them.

This chain joins TRBV11-3 and TRBJ2-3; 10 positions match TRBD2. The germline gives CDR1 SGHNT, CDR2 YENEEA. CDR3 length: 16 amino acids. Trimming removed 1 base from V and 4 bases from J; junction bases left unmatched: 5. CDR3 in amino acids: CASSLGAGGGADTQYF. DNA for the CDR3: TGTGCCAGCAGCTTAGGAGCGGGAGGGGGGGCAGATACGCAGTATTTT.

The V gene is TRBV24-1, the J gene TRBJ2-3; tentatively, D is TRBD2 (6 bases). The V gene's germline CDR1 is KGHDR and CDR2 SFDVKD. Between the trimmed V and J ends, which lost 0 bases and 0 bases, there was a span of 9 bases. The CDR3 runs to 16 residues. CDR3 amino acids: CATSDLQAGSTDTQYF. The DNA of the CDR3 is TGTGCCACCAGTGATTTGCAGGCGGGGAGCACAGATACGCAGTATTTT.

The chain recombines TRBV18 with TRBJ1-2, with 7 bases that match TRBD1. Per germline, CDR1 KGHSH and CDR2 LQKENI. The CDR3 is 13 amino acids. V lost 5 bases, J lost 1 base, and 1 base stayed unmatched. This CDR3 reads CASSGDSNYGYTF. The CDR3 DNA reads as TGTGCCAGCTCAGGGGACAGTAACTATGGCTACACCTTC. Filled out from reference TRBV18 and TRBJ1-2, the complete variable domain reads NAGVMQNPRHLVRRRGQEARLRCSPMKGHSHVYWYRQLPEEGLKFMVYLQKENIIDESGMPKERFSAEFPKEGPSILRIQQVVRGDSAAYFCASSGDSNYGYTFGSGTRLTVV.

The chain is built from TRBV5-8 and TRBJ2-3, with 11 bases fitting TRBD2. Trimming removed 3 bases from V and 8 bases from J; junction bases left unmatched: 11. CDR1 and CDR2 from the germline V gene are SGHTS and YDEGEE. CDR3 length: 16 residues. The CDR3 DNA is TGTGCCAGCAGCTCCAGGACTAGCGGGTGGGCCGGTACGCAGTATTTT. This sequence encodes CASSSRTSGWAGTQYF. The variable domain in full, completed from reference TRBV5-8 and TRBJ2-3, reads EAGVTQSPTHLIKTRGQQATLRCSPISGHTSVYWYQQALGLGLQFLLWYDEGEERNRGNFPPRFSGRQFPNYSSELNVNALELEDSALYLCASSSRTSGWAGTQYFGPGTRLTVL.

This clone was found a few times. The chain combines TRBV24-1 with TRBJ1-5; D not resolved. Trimming took 3 bases from V and 1 from J, leaving 24 bases between them. The CDR3 runs to 20 residues. The germline V gene has CDR1 KGHDR and CDR2 SFDVKD. CDR3 nucleotide sequence: TGTGCCACCAGTGATCACCGCCCCGACCCCGAGGAGTGGAGCAATCAGCCCCAGCATTTT. Its translation is CATSDHRPDPEEWSNQPQHF.

The genes are TRBV18 and TRBJ1-6; no firm D call. Germline-derived CDR1 and CDR2 are KGHSH and LQKENI. The CDR3 consists of 12 residues. V shed 6 bases and J shed 4 bases, with 4 bases lying between them. CDR3 sequence reads: CASSAYNSPLHF. In DNA form, the CDR3 reads TGTGCCAGCTCGGCATATAATTCACCCCTCCACTTT.

CDR3 region: CSALLDTQYF. The CDR3 DNA is TGCAGTGCTCTACTGGATACGCAGTATTTT. The V and J genes are TRBV20-1 and TRBJ2-3; D call uncertain. The CDR3 length is 10 residues. V lost 5 bases, J lost 6 bases, and 6 bases lay in between. Germline values: CDR1 DFQATT, CDR2 SNEGSKA (reference sequence).

DNA of the CDR3: TGTGCCAGCAGGCCGGGCCAGGCGGGGGAGACCCAGTACTTC. It encodes CASRPGQAGETQYF. V is TRBV6-5 and J is TRBJ2-5; tentatively, D is TRBD2 (6 bases). Germline CDR1 MNHEY, CDR2 SVGAGI. The CDR3 is 14 residues long. Trimming took 6 bases from V and 5 from J, leaving 16 bases between them.

This chain joins TRBV27 and TRBJ2-6, with 7 bases matching TRBD1. The V segment lost 1 base and the J segment 2 bases; nucleotides outside the gene matches: 5. Germline CDR1 and CDR2: MNHEY and SMNVEV (reference sequence). The CDR3 has 17 residues. In DNA form, the CDR3 reads TGTGCCAGCAGTTTATTGACAGGGAAGGCTGGGGCCAACGTCCTGACTTTC. It yields the protein CASSLLTGKAGANVLTF.

This clone was found once. The rearrangement uses TRBV4-3 and TRBJ2-7, with 11 bases aligning to TRBD2. Germline trimming cut 3 bases from V and 4 bases from J; bases unmatched to any gene: 5. From germline, CDR1 is LGHNA and CDR2 YSLEER. CDR3 size: 15 residues. The CDR3, as DNA: TGCGCCAGCAGCCAGGCGCTAGCGGGGGGTTACGAGCAGTACTTC. Residues: CASSQALAGGYEQYF.

The chain is built from TRBV19 and TRBJ2-1; 7 positions agree with TRBD2. V lost 3 bases, J lost 4 bases, and 9 bases stayed unmatched. The CDR3 has 16 residues. Germline V lookup: CDR1 LNHDA, CDR2 SQIVND (reference sequence). CDR3: CASSMGRERRYNEQFF. As DNA, the CDR3 is TGTGCCAGTAGTATGGGGCGGGAGCGTCGATACAATGAGCAGTTCTTC.

This chain joins TRBV5-1 and TRBJ2-5; D not certain. The CDR3 runs 14 residues. Trimming pared 2 bases from V and 4 bases from J, leaving 12 bases between. CDR1 and CDR2 from the germline V gene are SGHRS and YFSETQ. CDR3 sequence (DNA): TGCGCCAGCAGCTTCGGCGGAATGGTAGAGACCCAGTACTTC. Amino acid sequence: CASSFGGMVETQYF. Together with reference TRBV5-1 and TRBJ2-5, the CDR3 gives the full variable domain: KAGVTQTPRYLIKTRGQQVTLSCSPISGHRSVSWYQQTPGQGLQFLFEYFSETQRNKGNFPGRFSGRQFSNSRSEMNVSTLELGDSALYLCASSFGGMVETQYFGPGTRLLVL.

V gene TRBV6-2 or TRBV6-3 combines with J gene TRBJ1-6; no definite D call. The germline gives CDR1 MNHEY, CDR2 SVGEGT. Trimming took 2 bases from V and 9 from J, leaving 2 bases between them. This CDR3 is built from 11 residues. The DNA for the CDR3 is TGTGCCAGCAGTTACCTTTCACCCCTCCACTTT. The encoded protein is CASSYLSPLHF.

This clone was seen more than once but under ten times. The chain joins TRBV9 to TRBJ1-2; D unresolved. The V and J ends lost 4 bases and 8 bases respectively, with 12 bases between them. Germline CDR1 SGDLS, CDR2 YYNGEE. The CDR3 loop spans 12 amino acids. This CDR3 is CASSLHGEGYTF. In DNA, the CDR3 is TGTGCCAGCAGCCTTCACGGGGAGGGCTACACCTTC. Full variable domain (outside the CDR3, taken from reference TRBV9 and TRBJ1-2): DSGVTQTPKHLITATGQRVTLRCSPRSGDLSVYWYQQSLDQGLQFLIQYYNGEERAKGNILERFSAQQFPDLHSELNLSSLELGDSALYFCASSLHGEGYTFGSGTRLTVV.

The CDR3 coding sequence is TGTGCCAGCAGTAGGACAGGGAGGGGTAACACTGAAGCTTTCTTT. It specifies CASSRTGRGNTEAFF. The J gene is TRBJ1-1, the V gene TRBV28; TRBD1 agrees at 8 bases. Germline values: CDR1 MDHEN, CDR2 SYDVKM. The CDR3 is made up of 15 amino acids. Trimming cost V 5 bases and J 2 bases; bases outside gene matches: 7.

The chain recombines TRBV19 with TRBJ2-2; 9 positions agree with TRBD1. This CDR3 comprises 15 residues. V was pared by 1 base and J by 3 bases, with 0 bases of the junction left unmatched. The germline V gene encodes CDR1 LNHDA and CDR2 SQIVND (reference sequence). The CDR3 spells CASSIGDRDTGELFF. CDR3 sequence (DNA): TGTGCCAGTAGTATAGGGGACAGGGACACCGGGGAGCTGTTTTTT.

This clone appeared once. This sequence joins TRBV5-1 and TRBJ2-7; weak D call: TRBD1 (5 bases). The CDR3 is 14 residues long. CDR1 and CDR2 (germline): SGHRS, YFSETQ. V lost 0 bases and J lost 5, with 12 bases in between. The DNA of the CDR3 is TGCGCCAGCAGCTTGGTTCAGGGAATCGACGAGCAGTACTTC. Translating it yields CASSLVQGIDEQYF.

The chain recombines TRBV10-3 with TRBJ1-5; the match to TRBD1 covers 9 bases. Germline V CDR1 and CDR2: ENHRY, SYGVKD. Unmatched junction bases numbered 9, after V lost 0 bases and J lost 9 bases. The CDR3 runs 16 residues. CDR3 sequence: CAISESGGQGTLPQHF. In DNA form, the CDR3 reads TGTGCCATCAGTGAGTCGGGGGGACAGGGTACGCTGCCCCAGCATTTT.

Only one count was recorded for this clone. The V gene is TRBV7-2, the J gene TRBJ2-5, with a weak D call TRBD2 (6 bases). The V gene's germline CDR1 is SGHTA and CDR2 FQGNSA. V shed 2 bases and J shed 4 bases, with 20 bases lying between them. The CDR3 runs 17 residues. The CDR3 region is CASSLRGRLVGGETQYF. The CDR3 DNA is TGTGCCAGCAGCTTACGGGGTAGACTAGTGGGGGGAGAGACCCAGTACTTC.

The chain uses TRBV4-3 and TRBJ1-1; 11 bases agree with TRBD1. V trimming: 4 bases; J trimming: 4 bases; junction bases outside the gene matches: 2. The CDR3 runs to 14 residues. The V gene's germline CDR1 is LGHNA and CDR2 YSLEER. In nucleotides, the CDR3 is TGCGCCAGCAGCCGAGGGACAGGGGGCACTGAAGCTTTCTTT. Amino acids: CASSRGTGGTEAFF.